The 5 T cell receptor beta chains below were found in one sample sequenced in a study of T cell changes during pregnancy in multiple sclerosis. Here immunoSEQ multiplex PCR was the method, and the copy in TCRdb shows in-frame clones only, minus some. The repertoire holds about 93,000 clones, 85% to 95% seen once, with 2% to 2.5% in the top ten. Sequences were derived from peripheral blood, sampled after pregnancy. These receptor sequences come from a female donor with multiple sclerosis, enrolled in a pregnancy study.

The chain links TRBV9 to TRBJ2-1; a possible D gene is TRBD1 (5 bases). Germline CDR1 and CDR2: SGDLS and YYNGEE. CDR3 size: 15 residues. Trimming removed 0 bases at V and 7 bases at J, with 14 bases between. The CDR3: CASSVDQGIGNEQFF. Written as DNA, the CDR3 is TGTGCCAGCAGCGTAGACCAGGGAATAGGAAATGAGCAGTTCTTC.

The CDR3 DNA is TGTGCCTGGGGAAATGGCCGGACTATGAACACTGAAGCTTTCTTT. The encoded protein is CAWGNGRTMNTEAFF. J is TRBJ1-1 and V is TRBV30; D remains unclear. The CDR3 runs to 15 residues. Trimming took 5 bases from V and 0 from J, leaving 16 bases between them. Per germline, CDR1 GTSNPN and CDR2 SVGIG (reference sequence).

The genes are TRBV4-1 and TRBJ2-1, with TRBD1 matching 9 bases. The CDR3 spans 15 residues. J was trimmed by 7 bases and V by 1 base; bases with no gene match: 5. From germline, CDR1 is MGHRA and CDR2 YSYEKL. The CDR3 protein is CASSQAGQGVNEQFF. The CDR3 coding sequence is TGCGCCAGCAGCCAAGCGGGACAGGGAGTGAATGAGCAGTTCTTC.

V usage is TRBV7-6 and J usage is TRBJ2-3; 8 bases line up with TRBD2. V gave up 1 base and J gave up 2 bases; unmatched junction bases: 5. This CDR3 is 16 amino acids long. Germline V gene sequence: CDR1 SGHVS, CDR2 FNYEAQ. CDR3 in amino acids: CASSLDGTRYTDTQYF. CDR3 coding DNA: TGTGCCAGCAGCTTAGACGGGACTAGATACACAGATACGCAGTATTTT.

The rearrangement links TRBV20-1 to TRBJ2-1, with 11 bases identical to TRBD1. CDR3 length: 11 amino acids. Germline CDR1 DFQATT, CDR2 SNEGSKA (reference sequence). The CDR3 DNA reads as TGCAGGGGGACAGGGGGCAATGAGCAGTTCTTC. It encodes CRGTGGNEQFF.